The T cell receptor (beta chain) under discussion was sequenced for a study of T cells in Graves' hyperthyroidism and ophthalmopathy. Study as a whole: Once the initial diagnosis was made, peripheral blood was obtained before any treatment. Study outcomes and limitations: Also found in blood were most expanded thyroid clonotypes above 0.001.

The CDR3 covers 13 residues. V was trimmed by 3 bases and J by 5 bases, leaving 8 bases between them. Germline V gene sequence: CDR1 SGHVS, CDR2 FNYEAQ. The sample holds many counts of this clonotype. Its antigen is still unknown. Researchers took RNA transcripts and amplified the TCR beta CDR3 regions from them. The primer set for the first-round RT-PCR of the TCR CDR3 was HTBI. TCRdb analysed the multiplex PCR reads with MiXCR anew, one entry per CDR3 protein. The sample includes approximately 330,000 distinct CDR3 sequences, approximately 18% of them seen just once. The chain uses TRBV7-6 and TRBJ2-1, with D uncertain. The origin of this receptor is a woman aged 45-59 years with Graves' hyperthyroidism. Sequencing used blood. The CDR3 is CASSFSANNEQFF. CDR3 coding DNA: TGTGCCAGCAGCTTTTCAGCCAACAATGAGCAGTTCTTC. Complete variable domain (other parts from reference TRBV7-6 and TRBJ2-1): GAGVSQSPRYKVTKRGQDVALRCDPISGHVSLYWYRQALGQGPEFLTYFNYEAQQDKSGLPNDRFSAERPEGSISTLTIQRTEQRDSAMYRCASSFSANNEQFFGPGTRLTVL.